The 6 T cell receptor beta chains below were found in one sample sequenced in a study of blood T cell repertoires in COVID-19. Measured with immunoSEQ multiplex PCR; TCRdb has only the in-frame clones, and not every one. The data contain about 55,000 clones, 75% to 95% of them seen just once; the ten biggest clones take up around 6%. Specimen: peripheral blood. The origin of the receptors is a man aged 50-60 years with active COVID-19.

The chain joins TRBV19 to TRBJ2-5, with 8 bases lining up with TRBD2. The germline CDR1 and CDR2 sequences are LNHDA and SQIVND (reference sequence). V shed 9 bases, J shed 5 bases, and the junction held 5 bases outside the gene matches. This CDR3 has 12 amino acids. The CDR3 loop is CASGRGKETQYF. CDR3 DNA sequence: TGTGCCAGCGGGAGGGGCAAGGAGACCCAGTACTTC. Full variable domain (remainder filled in from reference TRBV19 and TRBJ2-5): DGGITQSPKYLFRKEGQNVTLSCEQNLNHDAMYWYRQDPGQGLRLIYYSQIVNDFQKGDIAEGYSVSREKKESFPLTVTSAQKNPTAFYLCASGRGKETQYFGPGTRLLVL.

This clone was counted a single time. The chain uses TRBV18 and TRBJ1-2; the match to TRBD1 covers 9 bases. In germline, CDR1 is KGHSH, CDR2 LQKENI. V shed 3 bases, J shed 6 bases, and the junction held 5 bases outside the gene matches. This CDR3 spans 14 amino acids. DNA of the CDR3: TGTGCCAGCTCACCCGACAGGGGGGGCCATGGCTACACCTTC. This gives the protein CASSPDRGGHGYTF.

The CDR3 is CASSISRGYEQYF. Here the CDR3 DNA reads TGTGCCAGTAGTATAAGCAGGGGCTACGAGCAGTACTTC. The chain combines TRBV19 with TRBJ2-7; possibly TRBD1 for D (6 bases). This CDR3 has 13 residues. Trimming stripped 2 bases from V and 3 bases from J, with 8 bases between. Germline values: CDR1 LNHDA, CDR2 SQIVND (reference sequence).

The chain recombines TRBV7-2 with TRBJ2-7; 9 bases align to TRBD1. Looked up from germline, CDR1 is SGHTA and CDR2 is FQGNSA. This CDR3 contains 14 residues. After removal of 4 bases from V and 5 bases from J, the junction contained 6 bases not matched to a gene. The DNA of the CDR3 is TGTGCCAGCAGCTCGTCCCGGGACAGGGACGAGCAGTACTTC. Amino acids: CASSSSRDRDEQYF.

The V gene is TRBV30, the J gene TRBJ1-1; D not certain. V gave up 3 bases and J gave up 6 bases, with 8 bases separating them. CDR3 length equals 11 residues. The germline gives CDR1 GTSNPN, CDR2 SVGIG (reference sequence). The CDR3 DNA reads TGTGCCTGGAGCATTGCGGCTGAAGCTTTCTTT. It codes for CAWSIAAEAFF.

V gene TRBV25-1 combines with J gene TRBJ2-7, with D possibly being TRBD2 (6 bases). V lost 6 bases and J 3 bases, leaving 15 bases between the germline ends. CDR3 length: 14 amino acids. Germline assignment: CDR1 MGHDK and CDR2 SYGVNS. The CDR3 protein is CASSSPGELYEQYF. CDR3 nucleotide sequence: TGTGCCAGCAGCTCCCCGGGGGAACTCTACGAGCAGTACTTC.